This TCR beta chain was recorded in a study of Ad26.COV2.S vaccination and SARS-CoV-2 variants. Whole-study findings and limits: Substantial post-vaccination breadth of spike-specific CD8+ and CD4+ T cell responses was reported. Vaccinated individuals (as opposed to placebo recipients) had higher spike-specific TCR breadth.

Sequencing used immunoSEQ multiplex PCR; TCRdb keeps in-frame clones, though not all of them. The data contain a few hundred thousand clones, about four fifths of them seen just once; the ten biggest clones take up roughly 7.4%. Only one count was recorded for this clone. No antigen is known for it. Germline-derived CDR1 and CDR2 are SGHVS and FNYEAQ. Trimming at V came to 5 bases and at J to 8 bases, leaving 8 bases not matched to a gene. The CDR3 is 13 amino acids. As to treatment: around 19 received Ad26.COV2.S at low or high dose, single or two shots; about 5 received placebo; per-sample allocation not given. Day 63 following the first vaccine or placebo injection was when the samples were taken. An 18-55-year-old adult in Boston served as donor. The administered vaccine (an Ad26 vector) expressed Wuhan-strain SARS-CoV-2 spike.

This clonotype was obtained from a person between 18 and 60 years old who received the Ad26.COV2.S COVID-19 vaccine or a placebo. Here the sequenced sample was peripheral blood, taken in a trial of Ad26.COV2.S vaccine versus placebo. The rearrangement joins TRBV7-6 to TRBJ1-2; 7 nucleotides align to TRBD1. The chain's CDR3 is CASSPDRVNGYTF. DNA for the CDR3: TGTGCCAGCAGCCCAGACAGGGTAAACGGCTACACCTTC.